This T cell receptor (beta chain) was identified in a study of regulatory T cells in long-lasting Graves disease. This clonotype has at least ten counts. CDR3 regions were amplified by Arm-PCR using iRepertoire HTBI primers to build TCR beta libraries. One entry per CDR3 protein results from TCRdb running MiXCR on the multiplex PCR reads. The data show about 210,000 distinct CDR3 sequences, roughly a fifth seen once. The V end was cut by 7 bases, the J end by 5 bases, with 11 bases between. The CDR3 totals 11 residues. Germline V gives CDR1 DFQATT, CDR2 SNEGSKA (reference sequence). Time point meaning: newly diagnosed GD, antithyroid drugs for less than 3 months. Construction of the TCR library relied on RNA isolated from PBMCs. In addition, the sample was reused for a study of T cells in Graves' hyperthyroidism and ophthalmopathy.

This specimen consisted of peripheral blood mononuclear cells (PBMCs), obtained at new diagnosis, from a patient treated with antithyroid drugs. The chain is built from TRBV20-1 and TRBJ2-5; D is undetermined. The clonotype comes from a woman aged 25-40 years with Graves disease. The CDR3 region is CSEGPRETQYF. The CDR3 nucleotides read TGCAGTGAAGGACCCCGGGAGACCCAGTACTTC.